This T cell receptor beta chain was observed in a study of CXCR3-negative and CXCR3-positive naive CD8 T cells. Study-wide findings and caveats: Surface CD5 was comparable between naive subsets; TCR strength was inferred from TRB CDR3 properties. A higher hydrophobicity marked the TRB CDR3s of CXCR3-positive naive cells versus CXCR3-negative naive cells.

Investigators sorted each CD8+ T cell subset in triplicate, taking 300,000 or so cells each time. Naivety in CD8+ T cells corresponded to a CD45RO-CCR7+CD27+CD95- phenotype. Carrying UMI labels, the TRB cDNA libraries were prepared through 5' RACE. TCRdb re-called the 5' RACE reads, yielding one record per CDR3 amino acid sequence without DNA. The specimen's table records approximately 66,000 distinct CDR3 sequences. This CDR3 is built from 12 residues. Per the germline V gene, CDR1 is SEHNR and CDR2 is FQNEAQ (reference sequence). As for this clonotype: Its antigen is still unknown.

Sequenced material: naive CXCR3- CD8+ T cells from blood. The subset is: CD45RO-CCR7+CD27+CD95- naive CD8+ T cells lacking CXCR3 (TNR3-). The TCR sequence derives from a human donor in good health. Some clones in this sample may be carry-over from other donors' samples. The V gene is TRBV7-9, the J gene TRBJ1-1; checking the TCRdb D call of TRBD1 is not possible without DNA. Here the CDR3 reads CASSYEGTEAFF. Combining the CDR3 with reference TRBV7-9 and TRBJ1-1 gives the whole variable domain DTGVSQNPRHKITKRGQNVTFRCDPISEHNRLYWYRQTLGQGPEFLTYFQNEAQLEKSRLLSDRFSAERPKGSFSTLEIQRTEQGDSAMYLCASSYEGTEAFFGQGTRLTVV.